This is a list of T cell receptor beta chains from one sample in a study of cytomegalovirus exposure and HLA in healthy donors. Clones were read by immunoSEQ multiplex PCR, and TCRdb kept only the in-frame ones, dropping some. The sample lists about 100,000 clones, about 79% occurring once. Sequencing was done on a sample of PBMCs. The receptors here all came from a woman between 18 and 30 years old in good health and CMV-seronegative. Each CDR3 is given with its conserved first and last residue. For some rows the clone size is stated as once, few or many, or as a class when expanded; others skip it.

v_gene	abundance	CDR3aa
TRBV4-2	NA	CASSQDLVTRGAKNIQYF
TRBV27	many	CASSPWTSPDTQYF
TRBV30	NA	CAWRLSGGDTDTQYF
TRBV7-8	NA	CASSRDRTPYEQYF
TRBV21-1	NA	CASKKWKHRVGSPLHF
TRBV28	NA	CASSLTSGISYEQYF
TRBV6-1	NA	CASSAGTSGANVLTF
TRBV28	NA	CASSSPGQSLF
TRBV27	NA	CASREGLAGGPNEQFF
TRBV5-1	NA	CASSPDYYEQYF
TRBV19	NA	CASSMGQGREQYF
TRBV28	NA	CASSFMGQGTDTQYF
TRBV6-6	NA	CASSYEANSYEQYF
TRBV5-4	NA	CASSLELAGGLETQYF
TRBV21-1	NA	CASSTQWTGWLMGNQPQHF
TRBV5-1	NA	CASSFDRLRGRKYTEAFF
TRBV30	NA	CAWSVDGEQPQHF
TRBV28	few	CASSPMGRAGQPQHF
TRBV6-1	NA	CASSEGQAASYEQYF
TRBV7-8	once	CASHAGPQDTIYF
TRBV30	NA	CAWSIHGNEKLFF
TRBV11-3	NA	CASSNRVANVLTF
TRBV2	few	CASSLLPTSGEYNEQFF
TRBV19	few	CASSISRAGELFF
TRBV20-1	NA	CSVPGDTEAFF
TRBV5-4	NA	CASSRDRNTEAFF
TRBV19	NA	CASSTGSLETQYF
TRBV10-1	NA	CASSGPGTGREFF
TRBV4-1	NA	CASSQDRAGQFHNEQFF
TRBV30	NA	CAWSVASGGFFTGELFF
TRBV7-9	NA	CASSPDITPYEQYF